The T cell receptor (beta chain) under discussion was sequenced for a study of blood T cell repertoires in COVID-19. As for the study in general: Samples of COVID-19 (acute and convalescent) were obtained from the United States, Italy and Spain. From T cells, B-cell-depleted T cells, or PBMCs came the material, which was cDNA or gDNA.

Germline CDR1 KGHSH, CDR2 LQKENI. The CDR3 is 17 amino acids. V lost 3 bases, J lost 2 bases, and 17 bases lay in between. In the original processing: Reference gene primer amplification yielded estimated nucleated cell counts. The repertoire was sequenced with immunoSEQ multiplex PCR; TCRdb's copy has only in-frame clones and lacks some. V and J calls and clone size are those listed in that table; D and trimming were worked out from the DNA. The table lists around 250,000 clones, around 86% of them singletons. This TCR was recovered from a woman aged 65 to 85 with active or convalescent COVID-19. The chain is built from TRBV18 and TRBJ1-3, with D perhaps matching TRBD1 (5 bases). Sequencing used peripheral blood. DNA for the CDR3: TGTGCCAGCTCACCGATACAGGACATGAGTACTGGAAACACCATATATTTT. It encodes CASSPIQDMSTGNTIYF. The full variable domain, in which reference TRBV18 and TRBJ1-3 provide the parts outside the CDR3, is NAGVMQNPRHLVRRRGQEARLRCSPMKGHSHVYWYRQLPEEGLKFMVYLQKENIIDESGMPKERFSAEFPKEGPSILRIQQVVRGDSAAYFCASSPIQDMSTGNTIYFGEGSWLTVV.